The rows below give T cell receptor beta chains drawn from one sample of a study of blood T cell repertoires in COVID-19. The repertoire was sequenced with immunoSEQ multiplex PCR; TCRdb's copy has only in-frame clones and lacks some. The sample consists of around 260,000 clones, 70% to 90% of them appearing once. The sequencing sample was made of peripheral blood. The receptors here all came from a woman aged 50 to 65 with acute or convalescent COVID-19. Both conserved end residues are part of each CDR3. Each record gives: clone size, J gene, D gene, V gene, CDR3 protein, CDR3 DNA. The D gene is left open where the match is weak. Clone size, where shown, is once, few, many, or a class for clones that have expanded.

>.|TRBJ1-1|.|TRBV21-1
CASNPDEDSSSNTEAFF
TGTGCCAGCAACCCGGACGAGGACAGCTCATCGAACACTGAAGCTTTCTTT
>.|TRBJ2-2|TRBD2|TRBV7-9
CAIGGTSGSGGGELFF
TGTGCCATCGGAGGGACTAGCGGGAGTGGTGGCGGGGAGCTGTTTTTT
>.|TRBJ1-1|.|TRBV5-1
CASRDVGARGAFF
TGCGCCAGCAGAGATGTAGGGGCTAGGGGCGCTTTCTTT
>.|TRBJ2-5|.|TRBV6-5
CASSFDRNQETQYF
TGTGCCAGCAGTTTCGACAGGAACCAAGAGACCCAGTACTTC
>.|TRBJ2-5|.|TRBV27
CASSLRAAGAQETQYF
TGTGCCAGCAGTTTAAGGGCGGCAGGGGCGCAAGAGACCCAGTACTTC
>.|TRBJ1-4|.|TRBV27
CASSFLSTGYEKLFF
TGTGCCAGCAGTTTTTTGAGTACAGGGTATGAAAAACTGTTTTTT
>few|TRBJ1-1|.|TRBV18
CASSPSGTEAFF
TGTGCCAGCTCACCGTCAGGCACTGAAGCTTTCTTT
>.|TRBJ2-3|.|TRBV6-5
CASTNRPTDTQYF
TGTGCCAGCACAAACAGGCCCACAGATACGCAGTATTTT
>.|TRBJ2-5|TRBD1|TRBV5-4
CASKQRQGQGETQYF
TGTGCCAGCAAACAACGACAGGGACAGGGGGAGACCCAGTACTTC
>.|TRBJ2-7|.|TRBV24-1
CATSDPRDTGGAYEQYF
TGTGCCACCAGTGACCCCAGGGACACGGGTGGGGCCTACGAGCAGTACTTC
>.|TRBJ1-1|TRBD1|TRBV6-5
CASRLGQGVGAFF
TGTGCCAGCAGACTTGGGCAGGGGGTAGGAGCTTTCTTT
>.|TRBJ2-7|.|TRBV5-5
CASSLEWAAGEQYF
TGTGCCAGCAGCTTGGAATGGGCGGCGGGGGAGCAGTACTTC
>.|TRBJ2-7|TRBD1|TRBV9
CASSANPGQGSYEQYF
TGTGCCAGCAGCGCAAACCCGGGACAGGGGTCCTACGAGCAGTACTTC
>.|TRBJ1-5|.|TRBV29-1
CSVARGNSNQPQHF
TGCAGCGTTGCCAGGGGTAATAGCAATCAGCCCCAGCATTTT
>.|TRBJ2-1|TRBD2|TRBV4-1
CASSQVVLAGGPRTYNEQFF
TGCGCCAGCAGCCAAGTTGTCTTAGCGGGAGGGCCAAGGACATACAATGAGCAGTTCTTC
>.|TRBJ2-1|.|TRBV7-2
CASRGLKSSYNEQFF
TGTGCCAGCAGAGGACTGAAGAGCTCCTACAATGAGCAGTTCTTC
>.|TRBJ2-1|TRBD1|TRBV7-6
CASSLGQGSGEQFF
TGTGCCAGCAGCCTGGGACAGGGGTCAGGGGAGCAGTTCTTC
>.|TRBJ1-3|TRBD1|TRBV3-1/TRBV3-2
CASSRTGVGNTIYF
TGTGCCAGCAGCAGAACAGGGGTCGGAAACACCATATATTTT
>few|TRBJ1-5|.|TRBV5-4
CASSIDQGNQPQHF
TGTGCCAGCAGCATTGACCAGGGCAATCAGCCCCAGCATTTT
>.|TRBJ2-1|.|TRBV7-3
CASSPDSYNEQFF
TGTGCCAGCAGCCCGGACAGCTACAATGAGCAGTTCTTC
>once|TRBJ2-5|TRBD2|TRBV5-8
CASSLGGLAGGETQYF
TGTGCCAGCAGCCTAGGGGGACTAGCGGGAGGAGAGACCCAGTACTTC
>.|TRBJ1-2|TRBD1|TRBV19
CASTSDRGKNYGYTF
TGTGCCAGTACCTCGGACAGGGGGAAAAACTATGGCTACACCTTC